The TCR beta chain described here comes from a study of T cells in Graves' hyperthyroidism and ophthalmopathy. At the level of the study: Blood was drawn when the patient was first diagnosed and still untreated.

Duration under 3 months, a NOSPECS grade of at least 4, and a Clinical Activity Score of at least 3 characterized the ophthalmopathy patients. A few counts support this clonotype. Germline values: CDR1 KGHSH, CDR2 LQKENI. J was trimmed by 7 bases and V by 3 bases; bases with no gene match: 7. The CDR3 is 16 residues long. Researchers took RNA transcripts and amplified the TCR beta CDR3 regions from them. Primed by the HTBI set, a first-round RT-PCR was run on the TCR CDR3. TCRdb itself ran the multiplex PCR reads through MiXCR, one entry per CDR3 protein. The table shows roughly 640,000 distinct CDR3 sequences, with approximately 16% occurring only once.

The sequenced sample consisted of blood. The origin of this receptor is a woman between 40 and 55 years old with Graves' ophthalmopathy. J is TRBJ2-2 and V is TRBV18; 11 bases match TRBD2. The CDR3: CASSPRLAGGNGELFF. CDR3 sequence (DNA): TGTGCCAGCTCACCTCGTCTAGCGGGAGGCAACGGGGAGCTGTTTTTT.